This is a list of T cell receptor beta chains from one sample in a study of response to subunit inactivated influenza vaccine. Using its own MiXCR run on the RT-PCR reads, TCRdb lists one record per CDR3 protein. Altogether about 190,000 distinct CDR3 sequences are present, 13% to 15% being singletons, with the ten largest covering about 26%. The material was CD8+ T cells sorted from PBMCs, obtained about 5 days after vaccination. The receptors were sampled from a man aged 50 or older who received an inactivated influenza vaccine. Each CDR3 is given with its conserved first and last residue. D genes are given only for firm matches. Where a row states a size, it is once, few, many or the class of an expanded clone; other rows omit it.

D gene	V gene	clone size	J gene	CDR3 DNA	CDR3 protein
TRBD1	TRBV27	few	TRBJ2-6	TGTGCCAGCAGTCTCGTACCCCCTCGACAGGGATTAATTTCTGGGGCCAACGTCCTGACTTTC	CASSLVPPRQGLISGANVLTF
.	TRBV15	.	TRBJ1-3	TGTGCCACCAGCGACCAAGCAAGCACTGAAAACACCATATATTTT	CATSDQASTENTIYF
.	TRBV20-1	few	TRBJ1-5	TGCAGTGCTAGAGCAGGTGCAGCCGAATGGCCCCAGCATTTT	CSARAGAAEWPQHF
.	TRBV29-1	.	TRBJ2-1	TGCAGCGGGCGGCAGGGAACCTACAATGAGCAGTTCTTC	CSGRQGTYNEQFF
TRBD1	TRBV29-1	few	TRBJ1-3	TGCAGCGCCCAGGGGGCCTCTGGAAACACCATATATTTT	CSAQGASGNTIYF
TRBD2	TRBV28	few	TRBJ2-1	TGTGCCAGCACCAGTATGGCTAGCGGGGGGCTAGCATACAATGAGCAGTTCTTC	CASTSMASGGLAYNEQFF
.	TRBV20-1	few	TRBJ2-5	TGCAGTGCTAGAGCCCTCTCGGGCGAAGAGACCCAGTACTTC	CSARALSGEETQYF
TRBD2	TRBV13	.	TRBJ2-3	TGTGCCAGCAGCGCCTACTTCGCGGGAGGATCCTCGGATACGCAGTATTTT	CASSAYFAGGSSDTQYF
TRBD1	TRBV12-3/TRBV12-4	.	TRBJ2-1	TGTGCCAGCAGTTTACTCGGTCAGGGGGTGACGGGTGAGCAGTTCTTC	CASSLLGQGVTGEQFF
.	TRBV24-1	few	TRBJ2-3	TGTGCCACCAGTGAGAACCGGGATAGCACAGATACGCAGTATTTT	CATSENRDSTDTQYF
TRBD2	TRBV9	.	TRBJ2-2	TGTGCCAGCAGCGCGACTAGCGGGAGGGCCCCGCCCGGGGAGCTGTTTTTT	CASSATSGRAPPGELFF
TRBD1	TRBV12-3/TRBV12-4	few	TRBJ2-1	TGTGCCAGCAGTTGGACAGGAAAATACAATGAGCAGTTCTTC	CASSWTGKYNEQFF
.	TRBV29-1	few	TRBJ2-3	TGCAGCGTTGAAGACGCCGGGGGACATCCCACAGATACGCAGTATTTT	CSVEDAGGHPTDTQYF
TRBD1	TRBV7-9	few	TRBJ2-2	TGTGCCAGCAGCCCCTACCGGGACAGGAACACCGGGGAGCTGTTTTTT	CASSPYRDRNTGELFF
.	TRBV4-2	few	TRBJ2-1	TGTGCCAGCAGCCAATCAGTAGATGAGCAGTTCTTC	CASSQSVDEQFF
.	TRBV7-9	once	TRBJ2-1	TGTGCCAGCAGCTTAATGGCGGTCAATGAGCAGTTCTTC	CASSLMAVNEQFF
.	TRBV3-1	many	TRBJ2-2	TGTGCCAGCAGCCCCGTTTACACAACCGGGGAGCTGTTTTTT	CASSPVYTTGELFF
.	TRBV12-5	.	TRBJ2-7	TGTGCTAGTGGAACCGGACCACACGAGCAGTACTTC	CASGTGPHEQYF
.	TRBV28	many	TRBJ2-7	TGTGCCAGCAGTTTGTTCTTGGGGCAGAACTCCTACGAGCAGTACTTC	CASSLFLGQNSYEQYF
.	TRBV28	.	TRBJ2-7	TGTGCCAGCAGTTGGTCCGCTGATCCGACCCTCGAGCAGTACTTC	CASSWSADPTLEQYF
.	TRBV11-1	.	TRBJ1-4	TGTGCCACCGCCGACCGGACAGCGTCGACAACTAATGAAAAACTGTTTTTT	CATADRTASTTNEKLFF
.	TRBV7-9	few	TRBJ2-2	TGTGCCAGCAGCTTGATGCAGACAACCGGGGAGCTGTTTTTT	CASSLMQTTGELFF
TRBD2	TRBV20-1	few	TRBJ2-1	TGCAGTGCCGCGGGACTAGCGGACAATGAGCAGTTCTTC	CSAAGLADNEQFF
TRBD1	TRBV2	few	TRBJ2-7	TGTGCCAGCAGAACCGATATCACAGGGGGCGAATATTCCTACGAGCAGTACTTC	CASRTDITGGEYSYEQYF
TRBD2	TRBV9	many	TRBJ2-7	TGTGCCAGCAGCGTAGGGGACTACCTCACCTACGAGCAGTACTTC	CASSVGDYLTYEQYF
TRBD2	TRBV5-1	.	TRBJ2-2	TGCGCCAGCAGCTTGGGCCCCCCCGGGACTAGCGCCGGGGAGCTGTTTTTT	CASSLGPPGTSAGELFF
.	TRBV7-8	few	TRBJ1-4	TGTGCCAGCAGCTTAGTGGGGCGGCATAATGAAAAACTGTTTTTT	CASSLVGRHNEKLFF
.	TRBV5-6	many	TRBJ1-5	TGTGCCAGCAGCTTAAGCGGGGGGCAGCCCCAGCATTTT	CASSLSGGQPQHF
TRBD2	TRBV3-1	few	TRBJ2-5	TGTGCCAGCAGCCCCCCGGGACTAGCGGGCCAAGAGACCCAGTACTTC	CASSPPGLAGQETQYF
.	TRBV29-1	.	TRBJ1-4	TGCAGCGGGGGAGCCGTGGAGGAAGAAAAACTGTTTTTT	CSGGAVEEEKLFF
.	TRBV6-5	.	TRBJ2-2	TGTGCCAGCAGTTACTCCTTGACCACCGGGGAGCTGTTTTTT	CASSYSLTTGELFF
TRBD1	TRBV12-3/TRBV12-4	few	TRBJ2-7	TGTGCCAGCAGTACGTCTCCACAGGGGAATTCCTACGAGCAGTACTTC	CASSTSPQGNSYEQYF
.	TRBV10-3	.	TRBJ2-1	TGTGCCATCAGTGAAGAAAGGGTTACCCTAAATGAGCAGTTCTTC	CAISEERVTLNEQFF